This T cell receptor beta chain derives from a study of T cells expressing NK-cell markers (TCRdb year 2020). At the level of the whole study: TCR beta-chain repertoires were profiled in sorted CD3+CD56+NKG2C+, CD3+CD56+NKG2C- and CD3+CD56-NKG2C+ T-cell subsets from fewer than 10 donors. Of the eight sequenced donors, seven were found to be HCMV-seropositive and one was found to be HCMV-seronegative. Randomly selected healthy volunteers, three men and five women, were used as the eight sequenced donors. Illumina HiSeq 2000/2500, MiSeq or NextSeq was used to sequence libraries as 2 x 150 bp reads.

Reading from cysteine to phenylalanine, the CDR3 counts 14 amino acids. No DNA appears here. In the germline V gene, CDR1 corresponds to KGHSH and CDR2 to LQKENI. Sequencing relied on an Illumina HiSeq 2000. TCR beta cDNA libraries were made by 5'RACE template switching that added a universal primer site and unique molecular identifiers. cDNA synthesis was primed from the TCR beta constant segment, followed by two successive PCR amplification steps. The authors' pipeline ran thus. Reads were demultiplexed and grouped by UMI with MIGEC, and clonotypes were assembled and quantified with MiTCR. Only TCR cDNA sequences supported by at least two reads were kept to exclude erroneous sequences. Downstream repertoire analysis used the tcR package, and clonotypes were matched across fractions by CDR3 nucleotide sequence plus V segment. VDJmatch was used to annotate antigen specificity against VDJdb, with one amino acid substitution allowed in CDR3. After TCRdb reprocessed the reads, each CDR3 protein sequence was kept as one row, without DNA. Clone size and V and J calls follow TCRdb, not the original study. The sample's table lists a count of some 280,000 distinct CDR3 sequences. The ten largest clonotypes hold about 0.4% of the sample.

Points on this clonotype: Its antigen is not yet known.

The study at large found these results: Those dominant clonotypes were again the most abundant among CD3+CD56-NKG2C+ cells in a few donors, at roughly 28.3-60.1%. In six donors, the dominant CD3+CD56+NKG2C+ clonotypes were among the top 10 CD8+ clonotypes and accounted for 1.0-7.0% of CD8+ T cells. It remained unclear whether the expanded NKG2C-expressing T cell clones were specific for HCMV antigens.

A commercial ELISA kit detecting HCMV-specific IgG in serum was used to determine HCMV serostatus. Peripheral blood mononuclear cells were isolated from blood by Ficoll density gradient centrifugation. Source material: blood T cells: a sorted CD56 or NKG2C T cell subset, CD4+ or CD8+ T cells, or bulk PBMC T cells (not recorded which). Rearrangement joined TRBV18 to TRBJ2-7; TCRdb names TRBD1, which stays unverified in the absence of DNA. This sequence was found in a man aged 18 to 35 in good health. Donor details come from another sample of the same person, matched by shared clones. CDR3 loop: CASSPGGRRYEQYF.